The rows below give T cell receptor beta chains drawn from one sample of a study of Ad26.COV2.S vaccination and SARS-CoV-2 variants. The repertoire was sequenced with immunoSEQ multiplex PCR; TCRdb's copy has only in-frame clones and lacks some. The sample records some 340,000 clones, 86% being singletons. Sequenced material: peripheral blood, taken in a trial of Ad26.COV2.S vaccine versus placebo. The receptors were gathered from a person between 18 and 60 years old who received the Ad26.COV2.S COVID-19 vaccine or a placebo. CDR3s include the opening cysteine and the closing phenylalanine or tryptophan. A D gene is named only where the DNA matches it firmly. Clone size is not always given. Where it is, it says once, few, many or a class for expanded clones.

TRBV18	TRBJ1-5	.	.	TGTGCCAGCTCACCGGGGACAAGAAATCAGCCCCAGCATTTT	CASSPGTRNQPQHF
TRBV11-2	TRBJ1-1	TRBD1	.	TGTGCCAGCAGCCGCGGGACAGGGAAGGATACTGAAGCTTTCTTT	CASSRGTGKDTEAFF
TRBV6-5	TRBJ2-1	.	.	TGTGCCAGCAGTTACTCGGGGCCCAATCTCAATGAGCAGTTCTTC	CASSYSGPNLNEQFF
TRBV9	TRBJ1-2	.	.	TGTGCCAGCAGCGTTACCCCCCAGGGGCTGAACTATGGCTACACCTTC	CASSVTPQGLNYGYTF
TRBV4-1	TRBJ2-1	.	.	TGCGCCAGCAGCCAATCAGGGGTTTCTTACAATGAGCAGTTCTTC	CASSQSGVSYNEQFF
TRBV5-1	TRBJ2-5	TRBD2	.	TGCGCCAGCAGCTCCGACGGGACTAGAGGAGAGACCCAGTACTTC	CASSSDGTRGETQYF
TRBV9	TRBJ1-6	TRBD1	.	TGTGCCAGCAGCTCCCCGGACAGGGAGCGAAATTCACCCCTCCACTTT	CASSSPDRERNSPLHF
TRBV29-1	TRBJ1-1	TRBD1	many	TGCAGCGGACGGACAGGGGGCGAGGGAACTTTCTTT	CSGRTGGEGTFF
TRBV6-1	TRBJ2-1	.	.	TGTGCCAGCAGTGAAATCGCGGGGAGCTCCTACAATGAGCAGTTCTTC	CASSEIAGSSYNEQFF
TRBV4-1	TRBJ1-5	TRBD1	.	TGCGCCAGCAGCCAAGACCCAATGACAGGGCGGGGGCAGCCCCAGCATTTT	CASSQDPMTGRGQPQHF
TRBV6-5	TRBJ1-1	TRBD1	.	TGTGCCAGCAGTTACTCGGGACAGGGATATACTGAAGCTTTCTTT	CASSYSGQGYTEAFF
TRBV4-1	TRBJ2-1	.	.	TGCGCCAGCAGACCCCTGGGCTCGGGGCCGAGTGTTGAGCAGTTCTTC	CASRPLGSGPSVEQFF
TRBV5-1	TRBJ1-1	.	.	TGCGCCAGCAGAGTCGAGGGGAAGAACACTGAAGCTTTCTTT	CASRVEGKNTEAFF
TRBV7-2	TRBJ2-1	TRBD2	once	TGTGCCAGCAGTGCGGGGGCCTACAATGAGCAGTTCTTC	CASSAGAYNEQFF
TRBV14	TRBJ1-6	TRBD1	few	TGTGCCAGCAGCACCAGGGGGAATTCACCCCTCCACTTT	CASSTRGNSPLHF
TRBV4-2	TRBJ2-1	TRBD2	.	TGTGCCAGCAGCCAACTAGCGGGGGCCAACAATGAGCAGTTCTTC	CASSQLAGANNEQFF
TRBV2	TRBJ1-2	.	.	TGTGCCAGCAGCGCTCTCGGGCCTTATGGCTACACCTTC	CASSALGPYGYTF
TRBV4-3	TRBJ1-3	.	.	TGCGCCAGCAGCCAAGACGCGATACGGAACTCTGGAAACACCATATATTTT	CASSQDAIRNSGNTIYF
TRBV6-6	TRBJ1-6	TRBD1	.	TGTGCCAGCAGCCAACAGGGGATGAGTAATTCACCCCTCCACTTT	CASSQQGMSNSPLHF
TRBV13	TRBJ2-7	TRBD2	.	TGTGCCAGCAGCTATAGCGGGGGTATCCACGAGCAGTACTTC	CASSYSGGIHEQYF
TRBV6-2/TRBV6-3	TRBJ1-2	TRBD1	.	TGTGCCAGCACCCCGGACAGGGGCGATTTTAACTATGGCTACACCTTC	CASTPDRGDFNYGYTF
TRBV18	TRBJ2-1	.	.	TGTGCCAGCTCACCGGGGGACGAGCAGTTCTTC	CASSPGDEQFF
TRBV4-3	TRBJ1-4	.	.	TGCGCCAGCAGCCAAGAAGGCACAACTAATGAAAAACTGTTTTTT	CASSQEGTTNEKLFF
TRBV7-2	TRBJ2-2	.	.	TGTGCCAGCAGATCCAGCTCCCAAACTTCCCCCCTTACCGGGGAGCTGTTTTTT	CASRSSSQTSPLTGELFF
TRBV27	TRBJ1-2	TRBD1	.	TGTGCCAGCAGTCTCGGGGGACAGCCCTATGGCTACACCTTC	CASSLGGQPYGYTF
TRBV2	TRBJ1-6	.	.	TGTGCCAGCAAATGGACAGCCTTCTATAATTCACCCCTCCACTTT	CASKWTAFYNSPLHF
TRBV21-1	TRBJ1-2	.	.	TGTGCCAGCAGCGCTAACTATGGCTACACCTTC	CASSANYGYTF
TRBV19	TRBJ1-2	.	.	TGTGCCAGTAGTACCCAGGGTAGGGGGGGCTTCTATGGCTACACCTTC	CASSTQGRGGFYGYTF
TRBV5-8	TRBJ1-5	TRBD1	once	TGTGCCAGCAGCTTTCAGACAGGGGGTCAGCCCCAGCATTTT	CASSFQTGGQPQHF
TRBV11-2	TRBJ1-1	TRBD1	once	TGTGCCAGCAGCTTTTACAGGGGTACTAACACTGAAGCTTTCTTT	CASSFYRGTNTEAFF
TRBV9	TRBJ1-5	.	.	TGTGCCAGCAGCGTAGACAGGGGCAATCAGCCCCAGCATTTT	CASSVDRGNQPQHF
TRBV15	TRBJ2-6	.	.	TGTGCCACCAGCAGAGATAGAAGAACGTCTGGGGCCAACGTCCTGACTTTC	CATSRDRRTSGANVLTF
TRBV6-2/TRBV6-3	TRBJ2-1	TRBD2	.	TGTGCCAGCAGTTACTCTAGCGGGGGGGCCACGTCGTTCTTC	CASSYSSGGATSFF
TRBV19	TRBJ2-2	.	once	TGTGCCAGTAGTATTGGGGGTGGCACCGGGGAGCTGTTTTTT	CASSIGGGTGELFF
TRBV10-3	TRBJ1-6	.	.	TGTGCCATCAGCCCCAGGGATAATTCACCCCTCCACTTT	CAISPRDNSPLHF
TRBV2	TRBJ2-7	.	.	TGTGCCAGCAGGGACTTCCAAAACTCCTACGAGCAGTACTTC	CASRDFQNSYEQYF
TRBV7-9	TRBJ2-3	TRBD2	.	TGTGCCAGCAGCTCGGGACTAAGCACAGATACGCAGTATTTT	CASSSGLSTDTQYF
TRBV27	TRBJ1-6	.	.	TGTGCCAGCAGGTCGCTCCAGGGTAATTCACCCCTCCACTTT	CASRSLQGNSPLHF
TRBV2	TRBJ1-5	TRBD1	.	TGTGCCAGCACCCCTGGGACAGGGTTGGGGCAGCCCCAGCATTTT	CASTPGTGLGQPQHF
TRBV2	TRBJ1-6	.	few	TGTGCCAGCAGTGAAGAACAGGCAGGGGTCGGCTCACCCCTCCACTTT	CASSEEQAGVGSPLHF
TRBV2	TRBJ2-3	.	.	TGTGCCAGCAGCGCCAGGGCTAGCACAGATACGCAGTATTTT	CASSARASTDTQYF
TRBV5-1	TRBJ1-4	TRBD1	once	TGCGCCAGCAGCTACGGACAGGGGAGTGAAAAACTGTTTTTT	CASSYGQGSEKLFF